One and the same sample provided the 9 T cell receptor beta chains below, sequenced in a study of shared clonotypes between healthy human individuals. The table came from immunoSEQ multiplex PCR; TCRdb's copy has only in-frame clones and leaves some out. There are about 2.3 million clones in the sample; about 92% occur only once, and 0.39% lies in the top ten. Sequencing used naive CD4+ T cells from PBMCs. The subset here: CD45RA+ positively selected. These receptors originate from a young man in good health. Some clones in this sample may be carry-over from other donors' samples.

This chain connects TRBV4-3 to TRBJ2-2, with unresolved D. The ends were cut back, 3 bases at V and 1 base at J, with 15 bases in the middle. Germline V gives CDR1 LGHNA, CDR2 YSLEER. CDR3 length: 17 amino acids. CDR3: CASSQPGGTLNTGELFF. The CDR3 DNA follows: TGCGCCAGCAGCCAGCCAGGCGGAACGCTGAACACCGGGGAGCTGTTTTTT.

Notes on this clone: The same CDR3 is also encoded by other DNA sequences in this sample. This chain uses TRBV6-5 with TRBJ2-3; 7 bases match TRBD2. This CDR3 contains 13 residues. The V segment lost 6 bases and the J segment 1 base; nucleotides outside the gene matches: 1. Germline V gene lookup returns CDR1 MNHEY and CDR2 SVGAGI. The chain's CDR3 is CASRLAGTDTQYF. The CDR3 coding sequence is TGTGCCAGCAGGCTAGCGGGCACAGATACGCAGTATTTT.

Here the CDR3 reads CASSPQRLAGGPLYEQYF. The CDR3 bases are TGCGCCAGCAGTCCCCAAAGACTAGCGGGAGGGCCCCTATACGAGCAGTACTTC. V gene TRBV10-1 combines with J gene TRBJ2-7, with 14 bases aligning to TRBD2. The V and J ends lost 5 bases and 4 bases, in that order; junction bases with no gene match: 13. The germline CDR1 and CDR2 sequences are WNHNN and SYGVQD (reference sequence). The CDR3 is made up of 18 amino acids.

With regard to this clone: Other DNA variants within this sample encode the same CDR3. The chain links TRBV5-1 to TRBJ2-3; a possible D gene is TRBD1 (6 bases). The CDR3 sequence is 15 residues long. Germline V lookup: CDR1 SGHRS, CDR2 YFSETQ. V lost 1 base and J 0 bases, leaving 9 bases between the germline ends. Here the CDR3 reads CASSLITGSTDTQYF. CDR3 bases: TGCGCCAGCAGCTTGATTACAGGGAGCACAGATACGCAGTATTTT.

This chain links TRBV4-3 with TRBJ2-3; 8 bases line up with TRBD2. The V gene's germline CDR1 is LGHNA and CDR2 YSLEER. This CDR3 is 15 amino acids long. V lost 4 bases, J lost 4 bases, and 7 bases stayed unmatched. CDR3 sequence reads: CASSLQRETADTQYF. CDR3 in DNA: TGCGCCAGCAGCCTCCAGCGGGAGACGGCAGATACGCAGTATTTT.

This chain joins TRBV28 and TRBJ2-7, with D maybe TRBD2 (6 bases). V lost 6 bases and J lost 3, with 18 bases in between. Per germline, CDR1 MDHEN and CDR2 SYDVKM. The CDR3 loop spans 15 amino acids. This CDR3 is CASSPIALGGYEQYF. CDR3 coding DNA: TGTGCCAGCAGCCCTATAGCCCTGGGGGGCTACGAGCAGTACTTC.

This clone was seen just once. V usage is TRBV6-1 and J usage is TRBJ2-7; 8 nucleotides agree with TRBD2. The junction had 9 bases not matched to a gene; V was cut back by 7 bases and J by 1 base. CDR3 size: 15 residues. CDR1 MNHNS and CDR2 SASEGT come from the germline V gene. This CDR3 is CASNLRAGESYEQYF. CDR3 bases: TGTGCCAGCAACCTACGAGCGGGAGAGTCCTACGAGCAGTACTTC.

V is TRBV5-1 and J is TRBJ2-3; the D is unclear. V was shortened by 1 base and J by 1 base, with 10 bases between the two germline ends. The CDR3 is 15 amino acids. Germline V gene data show CDR1 as SGHRS and CDR2 as YFSETQ. This CDR3 is CASSLSDTRTDTQYF. The CDR3 nucleotides read TGCGCCAGCAGCTTGTCGGATACCCGCACAGATACGCAGTATTTT. Complete variable domain (other parts from reference TRBV5-1 and TRBJ2-3): KAGVTQTPRYLIKTRGQQVTLSCSPISGHRSVSWYQQTPGQGLQFLFEYFSETQRNKGNFPGRFSGRQFSNSRSEMNVSTLELGDSALYLCASSLSDTRTDTQYFGPGTRLTVL.

V is TRBV9 and J is TRBJ1-1; no definite D call. Trimming cost V 0 bases and J 2 bases, with 11 bases left between them. Per the germline V gene, CDR1 is SGDLS and CDR2 is YYNGEE. This CDR3 has 15 amino acids. The CDR3 spells CASSVEGNLNTEAFF. As DNA, the CDR3 is TGTGCCAGCAGCGTAGAGGGCAACCTTAACACTGAAGCTTTCTTT.